These 10 T cell receptor beta chains originate from one sample sequenced in a study of blood T cells in healthy people across ages. Primers used in a second PCR of roughly 6 to 11 cycles were a sample-barcoded 5' primer and a J-beta primer mix. One entry per CDR3 protein results from TCRdb running MiXCR on the 5' RACE reads. The sample has approximately 2,000,000 distinct CDR3 sequences, about two fifths seen once. Source material: blood. Receptors originate from a human donor in good health.

As for this clonotype: At one of its ends the junction is not consistent with the germline gene, which may arise from a read error. This chain uses TRBV15 with TRBJ2-3; no clear D. Germline V gene sequence: CDR1 LNHNV, CDR2 YYDKDF (reference sequence). The CDR3 extends over 14 amino acids. In DNA, the CDR3 is TGTGCCGCCAGCAGAGATCTCGTCCCAGATACGCAGTATTTT. Its translation: CAASRDLVPDTQYF.

V gene TRBV24-1 combines with J gene TRBJ2-3; D perhaps matches TRBD2 (5 bases). V was clipped by 5 bases and J by 4 bases, with 9 bases between them. Germline CDR1 KGHDR, CDR2 SFDVKD. The CDR3 consists of 13 residues. The CDR3 coding sequence is TGTGCCACCAGTGCGGGGTTCCCAGATACGCAGTATTTT. Translated: CATSAGFPDTQYF.

This sequence joins TRBV7-2 and TRBJ1-1, with TRBD1 as a possible D gene (5 bases). The CDR3 spans 16 residues. In germline, CDR1 is SGHTA, CDR2 FQGNSA. Between the trimmed V and J ends, which lost 1 base and 1 base, there was a span of 13 bases. The CDR3 sequence is CASSLVRVVGNTEAFF. DNA for the CDR3: TGTGCCAGCAGCTTAGTCAGGGTTGTTGGGAACACTGAAGCTTTCTTT.

This clonotype was observed a few times. The V call is TRBV9, the J call TRBJ1-1; tentative D call: TRBD1 (5 bases). CDR3 length equals 16 residues. The ends were cut back, 4 bases at V and 4 bases at J, with 20 bases in the middle. The germline gives CDR1 SGDLS, CDR2 YYNGEE. CDR3: CASSPFYGGESTEAFF. CDR3 bases: TGTGCCAGCAGCCCCTTCTATGGAGGGGAAAGCACTGAAGCTTTCTTT. Based on the CDR3 plus reference TRBV9 and TRBJ1-1, the full variable domain is DSGVTQTPKHLITATGQRVTLRCSPRSGDLSVYWYQQSLDQGLQFLIQYYNGEERAKGNILERFSAQQFPDLHSELNLSSLELGDSALYFCASSPFYGGESTEAFFGQGTRLTVV.

This clonotype was seen only a few times. The J gene is TRBJ2-7, the V gene TRBV7-2, with D maybe TRBD1 (6 bases). The length of the CDR3 is 14 residues. Germline V gives CDR1 SGHTA, CDR2 FQGNSA. Trimming removed 4 bases at V and 4 bases at J, with 14 bases between. As DNA, the CDR3 is TGTGCCAGCAGCTACTCAGGGGACACATACGAGCAGTACTTC. Translating it yields CASSYSGDTYEQYF.

This clonotype occurred many times. This sequence joins TRBV7-2 and TRBJ2-3; 7 bases match TRBD2. Per germline, CDR1 SGHTA and CDR2 FQGNSA. V lost 1 base to trimming and J lost 1 base; unmatched junction nucleotides: 8. The CDR3 totals 17 residues. CDR3 residues: CASSLGVGGVGTDTQYF. CDR3 sequence (DNA): TGTGCCAGCAGCTTAGGGGTTGGGGGGGTTGGCACAGATACGCAGTATTTT.

This chain connects TRBV6-1 to TRBJ2-2; weak D call: TRBD1 (6 bases). The CDR3 runs 15 residues. Trimming removed 7 bases from V and 3 bases from J, with 15 bases in between. Germline V gene sequence: CDR1 MNHNS, CDR2 SASEGT. This chain's CDR3 is CASNRGRGYTGELFF. Written as DNA, the CDR3 is TGTGCCAGCAATAGGGGCAGGGGATACACCGGGGAGCTGTTTTTT.

This clonotype was found a few times. CDR3 region: CASSPSRGPLGYGYTF. The CDR3 DNA is TGTGCCAGCAGCCCCTCGAGAGGGCCTCTGGGCTATGGCTACACCTTC. This chain uses TRBV11-2 with TRBJ1-2; the D is unclear. Germline loops: CDR1 SGHAT, CDR2 FQNNGV. This CDR3 is built from 16 residues. The V gene lost 5 bases and the J gene lost 4 bases, with 20 bases spanning the gap.

On this clonotype itself: At one of its ends the junction is not consistent with the germline gene, which may arise from a read error. The rearrangement links TRBV11-2 to TRBJ2-3; D possibly matches TRBD1 or TRBD2 (5 bases each). This CDR3 is 15 amino acids long. Per germline, CDR1 SGHAT and CDR2 FQNNGV. The CDR3 spells CANSLGDLKTDTQYF. The CDR3 DNA reads TGTGCCAACAGCTTGGGGGACCTTAAAACAGATACGCAGTATTTT.

The table lists this clonotype with a few counts. The J gene is TRBJ2-1, the V gene TRBV20-1; D is perhaps TRBD1 (7 bases). Gene TRBJ2-7 matches the end of the DNA better, so the J call may be wrong. The CDR3 is 15 residues long. The germline gives CDR1 DFQATT, CDR2 SNEGSKA (reference sequence). In DNA form, the CDR3 reads TGCAGTGCTAACAGACAGGGAGGCTCCTACAATGAGCAGTACTTC. As protein: CSANRQGGSYNEQYF.